Below, one T cell receptor beta chain is given with its context. Its specificity is unknown. The data derive from a study of cytomegalovirus exposure and HLA in healthy donors. Study at large: An early data release held tens of millions of unique TCRs from HLA-typed donors. Broader study findings: Earlier analysis yielded a pattern in which most TCR beta V segments were productive about 90% or about 30% of the time. The authors enumerated roughly 180 TCR beta chains as linked to cytomegalovirus.

The germline V gene has CDR1 SQVTM and CDR2 ANQGSEA. CDR3 size: 13 residues. With 8 bases removed from V and 2 bases from J, the gap between germline ends came to 14 bases. The donors (healthy individuals) were bone marrow donors. A multiplex PCR was run with 60 Vbeta primers and 13 Jbeta primers. Profiling relied on immunoSEQ multiplex PCR, and the TCRdb table lists in-frame clones only, not all of them. The table includes some 130,000 clones, roughly 88% detected once. Material for sequencing was PBMCs. J is TRBJ2-3 and V is TRBV29-1; weak D call: TRBD2 (7 bases). The clonotype originates from a boy between 10 and 17 years old in good health and CMV-seronegative. CDR3 region: CSPGGQTTDTQYF. Here the CDR3 DNA reads TGCAGCCCCGGGGGGCAAACCACAGATACGCAGTATTTT.